Reported below is one T cell receptor beta chain. The entry originates in a study of blood T cell repertoires in COVID-19. Study at large: Specimens from acute and convalescent COVID-19 originated in the United States, Italy and Spain.

In the original processing: Amplifying reference gene primers gave estimates of nucleated cell counts. Data came from immunoSEQ multiplex PCR; TCRdb stores just in-frame clones and leaves some out. The V and J calls and clone size were taken over from that table, and D and trimming were inferred from the DNA. Of about 97,000 clones in the sample, about 83% are singletons; the top ten hold 15% to 19%. CDR3 size: 17 residues. Trimming removed 5 bases from V and 7 bases from J; junction bases left unmatched: 13. Germline CDR1 and CDR2: MNHEY and SVGEGT. The sample was peripheral blood. The chain carries TRBV6-2 or TRBV6-3 and TRBJ2-7; TRBD2 aligns across 14 bases. This sequence originates from a human donor in a cohort sampled during active COVID-19. The CDR3 region is CASSPLPPGLAGDEQYF. The CDR3 DNA follows: TGTGCCAGCAGTCCACTCCCCCCGGGACTAGCGGGAGATGAGCAGTACTTC.